A single sample gave rise to the 18 T cell receptor beta chains below, sequenced in a study of T cells in narcolepsy. Only in-frame clones appear in the TCRdb table, and some are missing; sequencing was by immunoSEQ multiplex PCR. Of fewer than 25,000 clones detected, 85% appear once; the ten largest clones hold 10%. The sample was memory (CD45RA-) CD4+ T cells from blood. The receptors originated from a human donor in good health.

This chain joins TRBV7-6 and TRBJ1-3; D ambiguous. CDR1 is SGHVS, CDR2 FNYEAQ, per germline. This CDR3 spans 16 amino acids. V shed 1 base and J shed 0 bases, with 10 bases lying between them. The CDR3 DNA reads TGTGCCAGCAGCTTAGGACTCCCGAGCTCTGGAAACACCATATATTTT. Its protein product is CASSLGLPSSGNTIYF.

V gene TRBV23-1 combines with J gene TRBJ2-7; D tentatively reads TRBD1 or TRBD2 (5 bases each). TRBV23-1 qualifies as an ORF whose function is uncertain. Between the trimmed V and J ends, which lost 3 bases and 4 bases, there was a span of 16 bases. CDR3 length equals 15 residues. CDR3 sequence (DNA): TGCGCCAGCAGTCACATGCTAGGGACCGAGTACGAGCAGTACTTC. Its translation: CASSHMLGTEYEQYF.

The chain joins TRBV18 to TRBJ2-2, with D tentatively TRBD1 or TRBD2 (5 bases each). V lost 1 base and J 1 base, leaving 10 bases between the germline ends. The CDR3 consists of 16 residues. Looked up from germline, CDR1 is KGHSH and CDR2 is LQKENI. The DNA for the CDR3 is TGTGCCAGCTCACCACGAAATGGGGGGAACACCGGGGAGCTGTTTTTT. Protein sequence: CASSPRNGGNTGELFF.

V is TRBV6-5 and J is TRBJ1-3; D ambiguous. Trimming left V 0 bases short and J 1 base short, with 10 bases between. This CDR3 region has 16 residues. From germline, CDR1 is MNHEY and CDR2 SVGAGI. The CDR3 nucleotides are TGTGCCAGCAGTTACTCACGGGCTTCATCTGGAAACACCATATATTTT. It yields the protein CASSYSRASSGNTIYF.

This chain joins TRBV11-2 and TRBJ2-1; TRBD2 aligns across 8 bases. Germline V CDR1 and CDR2: SGHAT, FQNNGV. This CDR3 is 19 amino acids long. Trimming cost V 0 bases and J 0 bases; bases outside gene matches: 10. The CDR3: CASSLDQGSGIPSYNEQFF. The CDR3, as DNA: TGTGCCAGCAGCTTAGATCAGGGTAGCGGGATCCCCTCCTACAATGAGCAGTTCTTC.

This chain links TRBV4-1 with TRBJ1-4, with D uncertain. The CDR3 consists of 13 residues. V shed 1 base and J shed 13 bases, with 13 bases lying between them. Germline V CDR1 and CDR2: MGHRA, YSYEKL. This chain's CDR3 is CASSQGEGRGLFF. The CDR3 DNA follows: TGCGCCAGCAGCCAAGGTGAAGGGCGAGGACTGTTTTTT.

Comments on this clone: Other DNA sequences from this sample encode an identical CDR3 as well. The genes are TRBV19 and TRBJ1-5; TRBD1 might be the D (5 bases). Trimming took 7 bases from V and 2 from J, leaving 18 bases between them. The CDR3 contains 16 residues. Germline V lookup: CDR1 LNHDA, CDR2 SQIVND (reference sequence). CDR3: CASTGMGGLGNQPQHF. DNA of the CDR3: TGTGCCAGTACTGGGATGGGGGGTCTCGGCAATCAGCCCCAGCATTTT. The full variable domain, its missing parts supplied by reference TRBV19 and TRBJ1-5, is DGGITQSPKYLFRKEGQNVTLSCEQNLNHDAMYWYRQDPGQGLRLIYYSQIVNDFQKGDIAEGYSVSREKKESFPLTVTSAQKNPTAFYLCASTGMGGLGNQPQHFGDGTRLSIL.

The chain recombines TRBV7-9 with TRBJ1-4, with 7 bases that match TRBD1. This CDR3 is built from 15 residues. The V segment lost 0 bases and the J segment 8 bases; nucleotides outside the gene matches: 6. Per the germline V gene, CDR1 is SEHNR and CDR2 is FQNEAQ (reference sequence). In DNA form, the CDR3 reads TGTGCCAGCAGCTTAGCGGCCGGGACAGAAGAAAAACTGTTTTTT. This sequence encodes CASSLAAGTEEKLFF.

This clone was observed once. In DNA form, the CDR3 reads TGCAGTGCCCCTTGGCTCGATGAAGCTTTCTTT. It yields the protein CSAPWLDEAFF. The J gene is TRBJ1-1, the V gene TRBV20-1; D gene unclear. The CDR3 runs 11 residues. The germline V gene has CDR1 DFQATT and CDR2 SNEGSKA (reference sequence). Trimming left V 6 bases short and J 7 bases short, with 12 bases between.

This clone was recorded only once. Germline is not matched at one junction end, which may reflect a read error. The DNA for the CDR3 is TGCGCCAGCAGCTTGGATGGACAGGGGGTCGAAGTGGTCTTC. The encoded protein is CASSLDGQGVEVVF. This chain joins TRBV5-1 and TRBJ2-1; TRBD1 matches at 10 bases. Germline loops: CDR1 SGHRS, CDR2 YFSETQ. This CDR3 has 14 amino acids.

This chain uses TRBV23-1 with TRBJ2-3, with D perhaps matching TRBD1 (6 bases). TRBV23-1 is given ORF status, its function remaining uncertain. Trimming took off 3 bases at V and 5 bases at J, with 15 bases between the two ends. The CDR3 sequence is 15 residues long. The CDR3 spells CASSQFPGQGDTQYF. CDR3 sequence (DNA): TGCGCCAGCAGTCAGTTCCCGGGACAAGGAGATACGCAGTATTTT.

In this sample, this clone is medium-sized (0.01 to 0.1%). The gene calls are TRBV5-6 and TRBJ1-3, with D possibly TRBD1 on 5 matching bases. Germline V CDR1 and CDR2: SGHDT, YYEEEE. CDR3 length: 14 residues. The ends were cut back, 0 bases at V and 3 bases at J, with 7 bases in the middle. CDR3 nucleotides: TGTGCCAGCAGCTTGGCAGGGAGTGGAAACACCATATATTTT. Its translation: CASSLAGSGNTIYF.

The chain couples TRBV29-1 to TRBJ2-3, with D unclear. V was clipped by 2 bases and J by 4 bases, with 4 bases between them. CDR1 SQVTM and CDR2 ANQGSEA come from the germline V gene. CDR3 length: 11 amino acids. CDR3 sequence (DNA): TGCAGCGTTGAAATTTCAGATACGCAGTATTTT. Translation: CSVEISDTQYF.

The chain combines TRBV6-6 with TRBJ1-5, with D uncertain. CDR3 length equals 14 residues. Per germline, CDR1 MNHNY and CDR2 SVGAGI (reference sequence). Trimming removed 2 bases from V and 7 bases from J, with 12 bases in between. The CDR3 DNA follows: TGTGCCAGCAGTTACCGGGTCGGGAGGCAGCCCCAGCATTTT. It translates to CASSYRVGRQPQHF.

The chain has TRBV7-9 and TRBJ2-3, with 11 bases aligning to TRBD2. Germline assignment: CDR1 SEHNR and CDR2 FQNEAQ (reference sequence). The ends lost 5 bases at V and 3 bases at J; junction bases unmatched: 7. The CDR3 runs 16 residues. In DNA, the CDR3 is TGTGCCAGCAGCACCCTCTCTAGCGGGAGGACAGATACGCAGTATTTT. Its translation: CASSTLSSGRTDTQYF.

The chain combines TRBV27 with TRBJ1-2, with D tentatively TRBD1 (5 bases). The length of the CDR3 is 16 residues. V was trimmed by 5 bases and J by 2 bases, leaving 18 bases between them. Germline lookup yields CDR1 MNHEY and CDR2 SMNVEV (reference sequence). The CDR3 loop is CASSPPPGRTNYGYTF. CDR3 DNA: TGTGCCAGCAGTCCCCCCCCGGGACGGACAAACTATGGCTACACCTTC.

The chain's CDR3 is CASRSVGRQGGSDEQFF. CDR3 bases: TGTGCCAGCAGGTCCGTCGGCAGACAGGGGGGTAGCGATGAGCAGTTCTTC. The rearrangement uses TRBV28 and TRBJ2-1, with 9 bases identical to TRBD1. Germline trimming cut 6 bases from V and 8 bases from J; bases unmatched to any gene: 17. CDR1 is MDHEN, CDR2 SYDVKM, per germline. This CDR3 comprises 17 residues.

The V call is TRBV5-1, the J call TRBJ2-7; 7 bases map to TRBD1. Trimming cost V 4 bases and J 2 bases; bases outside gene matches: 9. This CDR3 region has 15 residues. From germline, CDR1 is SGHRS and CDR2 YFSETQ. CDR3 in amino acids: CASSRSGQQAYEQYF. As DNA, the CDR3 is TGCGCCAGCAGCCGCTCGGGACAGCAAGCCTACGAGCAGTACTTC.